These T cell receptor beta chains were read from a single sample in a study of T-cell memory formation after mild COVID-19. TCRdb re-derived calls from the 5' RACE reads in MiXCR, one entry per CDR3 protein. Of about 100,000 distinct CDR3 sequences listed, around 10% are singletons. Sequenced input: PBMCs or a T cell subset sorted from them (not recorded which). The receptors were sampled from a man aged 18-30 years who had mild COVID-19 (a few samples of this study predate the infection). Cell type and time point are not known. Each CDR3 is given with its conserved first and last residue. D genes are given only for firm matches. Part of the rows lack a size; the others show once, few, many or a class for expanded clones.

CDR3nt,CDR3aa,v_gene,d_gene,abundance,j_gene
TGCGCCAGCAGCCAAGAGGGCGGGGGGGCGGATACGCAGTATTTT,CASSQEGGGADTQYF,TRBV4-1,TRBD2,NA,TRBJ2-3
TGTGCCAGCAGCCTAGGAGGGGGCTTAGCCCGTGAAGCTTTCTTT,CASSLGGGLAREAFF,TRBV14,TRBD1,many,TRBJ1-1
TGTGCCAGCAGTTTTGGGTCCTACGAGCAGTACTTC,CASSFGSYEQYF,TRBV12-3/TRBV12-4,NA,many,TRBJ2-7
TGTGCCAGCAGGACAGGGGTCGACTCCTACAATGAGCAGTTCTTC,CASRTGVDSYNEQFF,TRBV6-2/TRBV6-3,TRBD1,NA,TRBJ2-1
TGTGCCAGCAACGACCGGGGCAGGGGTCCCCCAGATACGCAGTATTTT,CASNDRGRGPPDTQYF,TRBV7-9,NA,NA,TRBJ2-3
TGTGCCAGCAGCTTAGAGGGCGGGTCCGCCGGGGAGCTGTTTTTT,CASSLEGGSAGELFF,TRBV11-3,NA,NA,TRBJ2-2
TGTGCTAGCAGTCGGGGGGGTCAGTTTGATGAGCAGTTCTTC,CASSRGGQFDEQFF,TRBV7-7,TRBD2,many,TRBJ2-1
TGCAGTGCCCCGACCAGTAACTATGGCTACACCTTC,CSAPTSNYGYTF,TRBV20-1,NA,few,TRBJ1-2
TGTGCCAGCAGAAGCGGGGGGCACGATGAGCAGTTCTTC,CASRSGGHDEQFF,TRBV12-3/TRBV12-4,TRBD2,many,TRBJ2-1
TGTGCCACCAGCAGGGGTGCCGGGACAGGGATTGGAGAGCAGTACTTC,CATSRGAGTGIGEQYF,TRBV15,TRBD1,many,TRBJ2-7
TGCAGTGCTCCCCCGGGACAGCTTAACTATGGCTACACCTTC,CSAPPGQLNYGYTF,TRBV20-1,TRBD1,NA,TRBJ1-2
TGTGCCAGCAGCACCCGTGGGGGGTCGAGCTCCTACGAGCAGTACTTC,CASSTRGGSSSYEQYF,TRBV7-9,NA,few,TRBJ2-7
TGTGCCAGCAGCCAGGACCTTGTGTCGGGGGAGACCCAGTACTTC,CASSQDLVSGETQYF,TRBV7-6,NA,few,TRBJ2-5
TGCAGCGGGGCAGGGGAGGGAAATGAGCAGTTCTTC,CSGAGEGNEQFF,TRBV29-1,NA,few,TRBJ2-1
TGTGCCAGCAGACCGGGCCTTCTTTCCTCACCCCTCCACTTT,CASRPGLLSSPLHF,TRBV7-2,NA,few,TRBJ1-6